This TCR beta chain is drawn from a study of blood T cell repertoires in COVID-19. About the research overall: The origin of the acute and convalescent COVID-19 samples was the United States, Italy and Spain. Sources were T cells, B-cell-depleted T cells, or PBMCs; the material itself was cDNA or gDNA.

The junction had 5 bases not matched to a gene; V was cut back by 8 bases and J by 4 bases. Germline V gene sequence: CDR1 MNHNY, CDR2 SVGAGI (reference sequence). CDR3 length: 15 amino acids. Per the original methods: Estimation of nucleated cell counts was performed using reference gene primer amplification. Sequencing used immunoSEQ multiplex PCR; TCRdb keeps in-frame clones, though not all of them. The DNA was the basis for D and trimming; V, J and clone size are from that table. Counted here are roughly 38,000 clones, about four fifths occurring once; the ten biggest clones make up 9% to 10%. This receptor was taken from a man in his 60s in a cohort sampled during active COVID-19. The genes are TRBV6-6 and TRBJ2-2; the match to TRBD2 covers 12 bases. Material: peripheral blood. The CDR3 region has the DNA TGTGCCAGCCAAAGGACTAGCGGGGCCACCGGGGAGCTGTTTTTT. It is translated as CASQRTSGATGELFF.